Below are 18 T cell receptor beta chains sequenced from a single sample in a study of T cells in women clearing cervical HPV infection. Produced via immunoSEQ multiplex PCR; TCRdb's table is partial and in-frame only. The sample holds 30,000 to 50,000 clones. The sample was blood buffy coat. Receptors originate from a woman between 18 and 75 years old with a cervical HPV16 infection that either progressed to CIN3+ or cleared (not recorded which).

A note on this clone: The CDR3 end falls 3 residues outside the read, so it is completed with the germline J gene. V usage is TRBV7-9 and J usage is TRBJ2-2, with 10 bases aligning to TRBD2. The trim removed 3 bases at V and 5 bases at J, leaving 3 bases unmatched. The CDR3 is made up of 15 amino acids. CDR1 and CDR2 from the germline V gene are SEHNR and FQNEAQ (reference sequence). The CDR3 loop reads CASSFIAGGTGELFF. The DNA read from the CDR3 is TGTGCCAGCAGCTTTATAGCGGGGGGAACCGGGGAG.

On this clone itself: The observed sequence ends 3 residues before the CDR3 terminus, with the missing tail filled in from the germline J gene. The chain carries TRBV6-1 and TRBJ1-1; no definite D call. From germline, CDR1 is MNHNS and CDR2 SASEGT. Trimming pared 3 bases from V and 3 bases from J, leaving 14 bases between. This CDR3 is built from 15 residues. CDR3 bases read: TGTGCCAGCAGTGAGCGACCGGAAAGGGACACTGAA. It translates to CASSERPERDTE. The whole CDR3 sequence is CASSERPERDTEAFF.

Concerning this clone: The CDR3 extends 3 residues past the end of the read, so its final part is completed from the germline J gene. This rearrangement joins TRBV14 to TRBJ2-7, with 11 bases lining up with TRBD1. Per germline, CDR1 SGHDN and CDR2 FVKESK. V lost 0 bases, J lost 3 bases, and 7 bases stayed unmatched. The CDR3 contains 17 residues. CDR3 sequence: CASSQDPRTGGIYEQYF. Incomplete CDR3 DNA: TGTGCCAGCAGCCAAGACCCGAGGACAGGGGGCATCTACGAG.

According to its frequency, this clone is medium-sized. The read ends 3 residues shy of where the CDR3 ends; the end is completed using the germline J gene. The V call is TRBV13, the J call TRBJ2-6, with TRBD1 as a possible D gene (6 bases). Germline values: CDR1 PRHDT, CDR2 FYEKMQ (reference sequence). The CDR3 sequence is 18 residues long. The V gene lost 5 bases and the J gene lost 0 bases, with 17 bases spanning the gap. CDR3 DNA, as far as it was read: TGTGCCAGCAGCCAGACGACCCTACAGGGCTCTGGGGCCAACGTC. Protein sequence: CASSQTTLQGSGANV. The CDR3 in full is CASSQTTLQGSGANVLTF.

Turning to this clone: The read finishes 3 residues shy of the CDR3 end, and the germline J gene is used to complete it. The J gene is TRBJ2-7, the V gene TRBV20-1, with a possible D match to TRBD1 (5 bases). Germline V gene data show CDR1 as DFQATT and CDR2 as SNEGSKA (reference sequence). Between the trimmed V and J ends, which lost 2 bases and 2 bases, there was a span of 10 bases. CDR3 length equals 13 residues. CDR3 sequence: CSARTTVPYEQYF. The CDR3 DNA, read in part, is TGCAGTGCTAGAACGACAGTGCCCTACGAG.

Turning to this clone: The read halts 3 residues ahead of the CDR3 end, with the missing end drawn from the germline J gene. The rearrangement uses TRBV19 and TRBJ1-4; 11 bases fit TRBD1. The length of the CDR3 is 15 residues. The germline gives CDR1 LNHDA, CDR2 SQIVND (reference sequence). V lost 5 bases, J lost 7 bases, and 6 bases stayed unmatched. The sequenced part of the CDR3 DNA is TGTGCCAGTAGTGAAGGACAGGGGGCTTTTGAAAAA. Protein sequence: CASSEGQGAFEK. The whole CDR3 is CASSEGQGAFEKLFF.

On this clone itself: Read sequence stops 3 residues before the CDR3 end, and the germline J gene provides the missing end. This chain uses TRBV19 with TRBJ1-1; no definite D call. This CDR3 contains 17 residues. The germline gives CDR1 LNHDA, CDR2 SQIVND (reference sequence). V was shortened by 0 bases and J by 0 bases, with 14 bases between the two germline ends. The CDR3: CASSIDLLRFVNTEAFF. The sequenced CDR3 bases are TGTGCCAGTAGTATAGATCTCCTACGGTTTGTGAACACTGAA.

Concerning this clone: The read ends 3 residues shy of where the CDR3 ends; the end is completed using the germline J gene. J is TRBJ2-7 and V is TRBV5-5; 9 positions agree with TRBD1. The CDR3 has 14 residues. Per germline, CDR1 SGHKS and CDR2 YYEKEE (reference sequence). V gave up 4 bases and J gave up 6 bases; unmatched junction bases: 8. The CDR3 reads CASSVQGALGEQYF. The sequenced CDR3 bases are TGTGCCAGCAGCGTACAGGGGGCGCTGGGCGAG.

As for this clone: The read halts 3 residues ahead of the CDR3 end, with the missing end drawn from the germline J gene. The V call is TRBV20-1, the J call TRBJ1-2; D is perhaps TRBD1 (6 bases). Germline V gives CDR1 DFQATT, CDR2 SNEGSKA (reference sequence). There are 14 residues in the CDR3. Between the trimmed V and J ends, which lost 2 bases and 7 bases, there was a span of 17 bases. The sequenced CDR3 bases are TGCAGTGCTAGACCTGACGGGGGGCTAGCTGGC. This codes for CSARPDGGLAG. The whole CDR3 protein reads CSARPDGGLAGYTF.

With regard to this clone: The read terminates 3 residues ahead of where the CDR3 ends, so the germline J gene completes it. J is TRBJ2-4 and V is TRBV2; 7 nucleotides agree with TRBD1. J was trimmed by 0 bases and V by 0 bases; bases with no gene match: 11. The V gene's germline CDR1 is SNHLY and CDR2 FYNNEI. The CDR3 length is 19 residues. CDR3 DNA, as far as it was read: TGTGCCAGCAGTGAAGCCGACAGGGATCCAATATTAGCCAAAAACATT. It codes for CASSEADRDPILAKNI. The whole CDR3 protein reads CASSEADRDPILAKNIQYF.

Turning to this clone: The CDR3 end falls 3 residues outside the read, so it is completed with the germline J gene. This chain uses TRBV7-9 with TRBJ1-1; possibly TRBD1 for D (5 bases). The CDR3 is 11 amino acids. Germline V gives CDR1 SEHNR, CDR2 FQNEAQ (reference sequence). The sequenced CDR3 bases are TGTGCCAGCAGCTACCAGGGAGTT. Translated: CASSYQGV. The whole CDR3 reads CASSYQGVAFF. The entire variable domain, with the rest obtained from reference TRBV7-9 and TRBJ1-1, is as follows: DTGVSQNPRHKITKRGQNVTFRCDPISEHNRLYWYRQTLGQGPEFLTYFQNEAQLEKSRLLSDRFSAERPKGSFSTLEIQRTEQGDSAMYLCASSYQGVAFFGQGTRLTVV.

Worth noting for this clone: The read falls 3 residues short of the CDR3 end, and the missing part is taken from the germline J gene. This rearrangement joins TRBV6-2 or TRBV6-3 to TRBJ2-7; TRBD1 is a possible D gene (6 bases). CDR1 MNHEY and CDR2 SVGEGT come from the germline V gene. This CDR3 spans 14 amino acids. The V and J ends lost 7 bases and 0 bases respectively, with 13 bases between them. The CDR3: CASTRTASSYEQYF. The covered CDR3 bases are TGTGCCAGCACCCGGACAGCCAGCTCCTACGAG.

To note about this clone: The read falls 3 residues short of the CDR3 end, and the missing part is taken from the germline J gene. The V gene is TRBV7-6, the J gene TRBJ2-2; D perhaps matches TRBD1 (5 bases). Trimming took off 1 base at V and 2 bases at J, with 11 bases between the two ends. This CDR3 is 16 amino acids long. Germline CDR1 and CDR2: SGHVS and FNYEAQ. The CDR3 sequence is CASSLGRGVNTGELFF. The DNA read from the CDR3 is TGTGCCAGCAGCTTAGGAAGGGGTGTAAACACCGGGGAG.

As concerns this clone: Read sequence stops 3 residues before the CDR3 end, and the germline J gene provides the missing end. The V call is TRBV4-1, the J call TRBJ1-2; no clear D. CDR3 length: 13 residues. CDR1 is MGHRA and CDR2 is YSYEKL in the germline V gene. Between the trimmed V and J ends, which lost 0 bases and 5 bases, there was a span of 7 bases. CDR3 DNA (partial): TGCGCCAGCAGCCAAGATATCCAGTATGGC. Its translation: CASSQDIQYG. The CDR3 reads in full as CASSQDIQYGYTF.

Points on this clone: The CDR3 end lies 3 residues beyond the end of the read and is filled in from the germline J gene. This chain joins TRBV14 and TRBJ2-7, with 7 bases matching TRBD1. The CDR3 covers 14 residues. After removal of 3 bases from V and 3 bases from J, the junction contained 5 bases not matched to a gene. Germline assignment: CDR1 SGHDN and CDR2 FVKESK. CDR3 in amino acids: CASSQERTGYEQYF. The CDR3 DNA, read in part, is TGTGCCAGCAGCCAGGAACGGACAGGCTACGAG.

As concerns this clone: The CDR3 is cut off 3 residues early in the read; its end comes from the germline J gene. This rearrangement joins TRBV3-1 (or the pseudogene TRBV3-2) to TRBJ1-1, with TRBD1 matching over 7 bases. Germline trimming cut 0 bases from V and 3 bases from J; bases unmatched to any gene: 10. CDR1 is LGHDT and CDR2 is YNNKEL in the germline V gene (reference sequence). CDR3 size: 17 residues. The chain's CDR3 is CASSQDRRGPGYTEAFF. CDR3 DNA, as far as it was read: TGTGCCAGCAGCCAAGATCGAAGGGGGCCGGGGTACACTGAA.

Note on this clone: The read terminates 3 residues ahead of where the CDR3 ends, so the germline J gene completes it. This chain joins TRBV28 and TRBJ1-6; no clear D. CDR1 MDHEN and CDR2 SYDVKM come from the germline V gene. CDR3 length equals 11 residues. V was pared by 5 bases and J by 10 bases, with 6 bases between. The CDR3 loop is CASSTRSPLHF. The part of the CDR3 DNA that was read is TGTGCCAGCAGTACGAGGTCACCC.

As to this clone: With the read ending 3 residues before the CDR3 end, the germline J gene is used to fill in that end. The rearrangement uses TRBV5-6 and TRBJ1-6; TRBD1 aligns across 9 bases. The CDR3 is 15 residues long. V was pared by 6 bases and J by 6 bases, with 7 bases of the junction left unmatched. CDR1 SGHDT and CDR2 YYEEEE come from the germline V gene. The sequenced CDR3 bases are TGTGCCAGCACCTCCACAGGGGGCGGTAATTCACCC. Its protein is CASTSTGGGNSP. The whole CDR3 is CASTSTGGGNSPLHF.